The T cell receptor beta chain under discussion was sequenced for a study of Ad26.COV2.S vaccination and SARS-CoV-2 variants. Study summary: Dosing was one shot or two shots 56 days apart.

The CDR3 extends over 14 amino acids. The trim removed 2 bases at V and 4 bases at J, leaving 3 bases unmatched. Germline assignment: CDR1 LGHNA and CDR2 YNFKEQ. Study results and caveats: The placebo group had lower spike-specific TCR breadth than the vaccine recipients did.

Repertoires were generated with immunoSEQ multiplex PCR, while TCRdb's copy carries only in-frame clones and drops some. The sample shows under 300,000 clones, around 88% of them seen only once. This clone was seen only once. Its antigen remains unknown. Treatment meaning: approximately 18 received Ad26.COV2.S at low or high dose, single or two shots; several received placebo; per-sample allocation not given. Specimen acquisition occurred on day 63 following the initial vaccine or placebo injection. Built on an Ad26 vector, the vaccine expressed Wuhan-strain SARS-CoV-2 spike. This TCR derives from a person aged 18-60 years who received the Ad26.COV2.S COVID-19 vaccine or a placebo. The specimen comprised peripheral blood, sampled in a trial of Ad26.COV2.S vaccine versus placebo. The chain combines TRBV4-2 with TRBJ2-5; 8 positions agree with TRBD2. DNA for the CDR3: TGTGCCAGCAGCCAACACAGCGGGAGAGAGACCCAGTACTTC. As protein: CASSQHSGRETQYF.